The 16 T cell receptor beta chains presented below share a single source sample, sequenced in a study of blood T cell repertoires in COVID-19. Profiling relied on immunoSEQ multiplex PCR, and the TCRdb table lists in-frame clones only, not all of them. The table has under 300,000 clones, 88% seen once. The sample comprised peripheral blood. The receptors were sampled from a middle-aged woman who had recovered from COVID-19.

This clone has a single count. The gene calls are TRBV18 and TRBJ1-1; D perhaps matches TRBD1 (5 bases). Trimming pared 3 bases from V and 1 base from J, leaving 9 bases between. This CDR3 has 14 residues. Germline values: CDR1 KGHSH, CDR2 LQKENI. Here the CDR3 DNA reads TGTGCCAGCTCACCCCTGGACACGAACACTGAAGCTTTCTTT. Amino acids: CASSPLDTNTEAFF.

This chain connects TRBV25-1 to TRBJ2-3; 10 bases align to TRBD1. J was trimmed by 0 bases and V by 3 bases; bases with no gene match: 6. This CDR3 is built from 17 residues. Germline V gene data show CDR1 as MGHDK and CDR2 as SYGVNS. The CDR3 reads CASSDPGTGASTDTQYF. The DNA of the CDR3 is TGTGCCAGCAGTGACCCCGGGACAGGGGCTAGCACAGATACGCAGTATTTT.

The rearrangement links TRBV9 to TRBJ1-6, with a possible D match to TRBD1 (5 bases). Germline values: CDR1 SGDLS, CDR2 YYNGEE. Trimming took off 1 base at V and 8 bases at J, with 10 bases between the two ends. The CDR3 contains 14 residues. CDR3 residues: CASSVRGDHSPLHF. CDR3 in DNA: TGTGCCAGCAGCGTACGGGGGGACCATTCACCCCTCCACTTT.

This chain links TRBV6-5 with TRBJ1-1; D unclear. In germline, CDR1 is MNHEY, CDR2 SVGAGI. CDR3 length: 14 residues. Trimming pared 1 base from V and 1 base from J, leaving 7 bases between. The CDR3 coding sequence is TGTGCCAGCAGTTACTACGCGGGGAACACTGAAGCTTTCTTT. As protein: CASSYYAGNTEAFF.

The chain joins TRBV27 to TRBJ1-5; D might be TRBD1 (6 bases). V was pared by 4 bases and J by 7 bases, with 14 bases between. The CDR3 consists of 14 residues. The germline CDR1 and CDR2 sequences are MNHEY and SMNVEV (reference sequence). The CDR3 coding sequence is TGTGCCAGCAGTTCCAGCCTCAGGGGCCAGCCCCAGCATTTT. This encodes CASSSSLRGQPQHF.

The J gene is TRBJ1-3, the V gene TRBV30; D unclear. The CDR3 loop spans 15 amino acids. In germline, CDR1 is GTSNPN, CDR2 SVGIG (reference sequence). Trimming stripped 4 bases from V and 2 bases from J, with 15 bases between. In DNA, the CDR3 is TGTGCCTGGACCCGAAACTGGGGAGCTGGAAACACCATATATTTT. Its protein product is CAWTRNWGAGNTIYF.

This chain uses TRBV9 with TRBJ2-1; maybe TRBD1 (6 bases). CDR3 size: 15 residues. The V gene's germline CDR1 is SGDLS and CDR2 YYNGEE. V dropped 4 bases and J dropped 0 bases, with 11 bases sitting between them. CDR3: CASSPGVDSYNEQFF. The CDR3 DNA reads as TGTGCCAGCAGCCCAGGGGTGGACTCCTACAATGAGCAGTTCTTC.

The V call is TRBV2, the J call TRBJ2-1; 10 bases are shared with TRBD2. V was pared by 6 bases and J by 13 bases, with 15 bases of the junction left unmatched. The germline CDR1 and CDR2 sequences are SNHLY and FYNNEI. The CDR3 length is 15 residues. The CDR3 loop reads CASSDPSGSKQRQFF. For the CDR3, the DNA is TGTGCCAGCAGCGACCCTAGCGGGAGTAAACAACGACAGTTCTTC.

V gene TRBV3-1 (or the pseudogene TRBV3-2) combines with J gene TRBJ2-7, with 11 bases fitting TRBD2. V lost 4 bases and J lost 7; bases outside the gene matches: 9. CDR1 and CDR2 (germline): LGHDT, YNNKEL (reference sequence). CDR3 length: 15 amino acids. CDR3 in DNA: TGTGCCAGCAGCCCCGAACTAGCGGGAGTGGGAGAGCAGTACTTC. Its translation is CASSPELAGVGEQYF.

V and J are TRBV6-6 and TRBJ2-5, with 8 bases matching TRBD2. V shed 0 bases and J 5 bases; nucleotides not matched to a gene: 5. The CDR3 totals 15 residues. The germline CDR1 and CDR2 sequences are MNHNY and SVGAGI (reference sequence). CDR3 region: CASSYSSGKGETQYF. CDR3 sequence (DNA): TGTGCCAGCAGTTACTCTAGCGGGAAGGGGGAGACCCAGTACTTC.

The chain combines TRBV13 with TRBJ2-7, with 8 positions matching TRBD2. The CDR3 extends over 18 amino acids. CDR1 PRHDT and CDR2 FYEKMQ come from the germline V gene (reference sequence). V dropped 4 bases and J dropped 2; count of bases not matched to a gene: 16. Here the CDR3 reads CASSSPGGLGAATYEQYF. CDR3 sequence (DNA): TGTGCCAGCAGCTCCCCGGGGGGGTTGGGGGCTGCCACCTACGAGCAGTACTTC.

This clone appeared a single time. The chain joins TRBV4-3 to TRBJ2-2, with TRBD1 matching 8 bases. In germline, CDR1 is LGHNA, CDR2 YSLEER. Trimming removed 0 bases from V and 8 bases from J; junction bases left unmatched: 8. The CDR3 runs to 16 residues. Here the CDR3 reads CASSQEWAGGLGELFF. The DNA for the CDR3 is TGCGCCAGCAGCCAAGAATGGGCAGGGGGCTTGGGGGAGCTGTTTTTT.

The rearrangement links TRBV27 to TRBJ2-7, with a possible D match to TRBD1 (6 bases). Germline CDR1 reads MNHEY; CDR2 reads SMNVEV (reference sequence). There are 14 residues in the CDR3. The V gene lost 3 bases and the J gene lost 3 bases, with 12 bases spanning the gap. The DNA of the CDR3 is TGTGCCAGCAGTTTGCCGGGACAAGGCTACGAGCAGTACTTC. It is translated as CASSLPGQGYEQYF.

This chain uses TRBV10-2 with TRBJ2-1; 10 bases map to TRBD2. Germline trimming cut 8 bases from V and 9 bases from J; bases unmatched to any gene: 7. The germline V gene encodes CDR1 WSHSY and CDR2 SAAADI. This CDR3 is 13 amino acids long. The DNA of the CDR3 is TGCGCCAGCTGGGCAGCGGGAGGGGGTGAGCAGTTCTTC. Translation gives CASWAAGGGEQFF.

The chain joins TRBV5-4 to TRBJ2-1; 9 positions match TRBD2. V shed 3 bases, J shed 8 bases, and the junction held 9 bases outside the gene matches. The CDR3 runs 15 residues. The germline CDR1 and CDR2 sequences are SGHNT and YYREEE (reference sequence). The CDR3 DNA follows: TGTGCCAGCAGCTCATTAGCGGGGGAGGGCGATGAGCAGTTCTTC. Residues: CASSSLAGEGDEQFF.

V gene TRBV30 combines with J gene TRBJ2-1; no reliable D call. Trimming stripped 6 bases from V and 10 bases from J, with 7 bases between. The CDR3 totals 9 residues. Germline V lookup: CDR1 GTSNPN, CDR2 SVGIG (reference sequence). CDR3 in DNA: TGTGCCTGTGGGCCCGAGCAGTTCTTC. Translation gives CACGPEQFF.